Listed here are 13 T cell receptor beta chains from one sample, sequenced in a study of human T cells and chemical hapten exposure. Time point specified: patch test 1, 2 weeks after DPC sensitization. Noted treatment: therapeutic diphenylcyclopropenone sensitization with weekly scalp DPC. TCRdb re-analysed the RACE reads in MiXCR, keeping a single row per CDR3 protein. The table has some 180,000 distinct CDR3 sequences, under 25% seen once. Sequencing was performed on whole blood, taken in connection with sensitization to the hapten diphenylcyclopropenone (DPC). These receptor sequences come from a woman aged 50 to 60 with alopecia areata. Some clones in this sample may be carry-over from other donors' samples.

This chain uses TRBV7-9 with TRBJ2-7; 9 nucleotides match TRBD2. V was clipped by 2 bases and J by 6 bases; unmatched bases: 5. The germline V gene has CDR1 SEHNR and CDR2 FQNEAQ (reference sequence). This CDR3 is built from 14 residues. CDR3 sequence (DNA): TGTGCCAGCAGCTTACTTAGCGGGAGTGGCGAGCAGTACTTC. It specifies CASSLLSGSGEQYF. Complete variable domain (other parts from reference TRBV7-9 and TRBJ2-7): DTGVSQNPRHKITKRGQNVTFRCDPISEHNRLYWYRQTLGQGPEFLTYFQNEAQLEKSRLLSDRFSAERPKGSFSTLEIQRTEQGDSAMYLCASSLLSGSGEQYFGPGTRLTVT.

CDR3 sequence (DNA): TGTGCCACCAGCGGCCGAACGGCCGGGGAGCTGTTTTTT. Protein sequence: CATSGRTAGELFF. The genes are TRBV15 and TRBJ2-2; unclear D gene. The CDR3 runs 13 residues. V lost 5 bases to trimming and J lost 6 bases, with 10 bases between them. Germline CDR1 reads LNHNV; CDR2 reads YYDKDF (reference sequence).

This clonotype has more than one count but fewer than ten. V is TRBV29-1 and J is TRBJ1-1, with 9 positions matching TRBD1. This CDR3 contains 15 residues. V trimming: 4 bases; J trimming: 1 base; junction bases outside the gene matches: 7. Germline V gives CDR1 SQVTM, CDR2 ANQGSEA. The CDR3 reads CSVGPLTGGNTEAFF. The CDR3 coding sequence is TGCAGCGTTGGTCCCCTGACAGGGGGGAACACTGAAGCTTTCTTT.

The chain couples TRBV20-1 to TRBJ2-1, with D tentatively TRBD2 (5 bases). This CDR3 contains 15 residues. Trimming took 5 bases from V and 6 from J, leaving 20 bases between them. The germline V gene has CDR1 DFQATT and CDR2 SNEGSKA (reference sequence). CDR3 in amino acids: CSAVRLSREINEQFF. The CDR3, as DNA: TGCAGTGCTGTCCGACTATCCCGAGAGATCAATGAGCAGTTCTTC.

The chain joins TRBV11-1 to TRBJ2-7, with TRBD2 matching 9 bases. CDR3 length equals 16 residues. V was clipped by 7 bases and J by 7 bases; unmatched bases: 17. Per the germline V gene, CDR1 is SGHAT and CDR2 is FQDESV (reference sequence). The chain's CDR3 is CASTDLSGSGRPEQYF. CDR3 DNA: TGTGCCAGCACCGATTTGTCAGGGAGCGGGAGGCCTGAGCAGTACTTC.

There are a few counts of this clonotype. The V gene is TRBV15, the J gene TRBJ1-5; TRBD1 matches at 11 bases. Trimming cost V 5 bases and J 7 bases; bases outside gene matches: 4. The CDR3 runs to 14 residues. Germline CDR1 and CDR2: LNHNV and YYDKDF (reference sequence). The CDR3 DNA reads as TGTGCCACCAGCGGGACAGGGGGTTTACAGCCCCAGCATTTT. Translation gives CATSGTGGLQPQHF.

In DNA form, the CDR3 reads TGTGCCAGCAGTGAAGTTTATGGCTACACCTTC. It translates to CASSEVYGYTF. The V gene is TRBV25-1, the J gene TRBJ1-2; D gene uncertain. Germline V gives CDR1 MGHDK, CDR2 SYGVNS. There are 11 residues in the CDR3. Trimming pared 2 bases from V and 5 bases from J, leaving 3 bases between.

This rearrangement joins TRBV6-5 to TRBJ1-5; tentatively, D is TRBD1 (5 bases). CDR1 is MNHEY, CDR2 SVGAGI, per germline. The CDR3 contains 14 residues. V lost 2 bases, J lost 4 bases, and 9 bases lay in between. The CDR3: CASSYGQGNQPQHF. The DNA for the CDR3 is TGTGCCAGCAGTTACGGCCAGGGAAATCAGCCCCAGCATTTT.

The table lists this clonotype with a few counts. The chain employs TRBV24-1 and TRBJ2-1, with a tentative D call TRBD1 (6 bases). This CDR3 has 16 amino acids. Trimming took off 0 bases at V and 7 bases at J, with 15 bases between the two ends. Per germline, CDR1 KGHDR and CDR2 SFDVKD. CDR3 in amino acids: CATSDLNTGTRNEQFF. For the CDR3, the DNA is TGTGCCACCAGTGATTTGAATACAGGGACGAGGAATGAGCAGTTCTTC.

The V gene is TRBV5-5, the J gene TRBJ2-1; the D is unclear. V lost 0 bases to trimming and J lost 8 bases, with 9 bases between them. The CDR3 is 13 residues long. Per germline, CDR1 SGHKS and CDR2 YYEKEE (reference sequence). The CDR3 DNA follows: TGTGCCAGCAGCTTGGGACTTACCTATGAGCAGTTCTTC. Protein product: CASSLGLTYEQFF.

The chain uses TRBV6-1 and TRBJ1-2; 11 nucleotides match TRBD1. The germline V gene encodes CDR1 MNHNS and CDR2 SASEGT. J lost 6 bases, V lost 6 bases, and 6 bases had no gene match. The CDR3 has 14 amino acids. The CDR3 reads CASSKDRGRDGYTF. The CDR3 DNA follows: TGTGCCAGCAGCAAGGACAGGGGGCGCGATGGCTACACCTTC.

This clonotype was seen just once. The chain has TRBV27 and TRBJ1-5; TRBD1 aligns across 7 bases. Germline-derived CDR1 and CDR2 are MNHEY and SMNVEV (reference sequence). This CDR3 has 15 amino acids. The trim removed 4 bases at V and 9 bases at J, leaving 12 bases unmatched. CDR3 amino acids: CASSSDRRGDRPQHF. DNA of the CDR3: TGTGCCAGCAGTTCGGACAGGCGAGGGGATCGGCCCCAGCATTTT.

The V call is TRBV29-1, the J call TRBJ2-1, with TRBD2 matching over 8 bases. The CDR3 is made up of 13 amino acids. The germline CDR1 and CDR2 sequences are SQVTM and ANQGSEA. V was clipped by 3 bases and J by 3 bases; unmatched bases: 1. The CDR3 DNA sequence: TGCAGCGTTGACCTAGCGGGCTACAATGAGCAGTTCTTC. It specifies CSVDLAGYNEQFF.